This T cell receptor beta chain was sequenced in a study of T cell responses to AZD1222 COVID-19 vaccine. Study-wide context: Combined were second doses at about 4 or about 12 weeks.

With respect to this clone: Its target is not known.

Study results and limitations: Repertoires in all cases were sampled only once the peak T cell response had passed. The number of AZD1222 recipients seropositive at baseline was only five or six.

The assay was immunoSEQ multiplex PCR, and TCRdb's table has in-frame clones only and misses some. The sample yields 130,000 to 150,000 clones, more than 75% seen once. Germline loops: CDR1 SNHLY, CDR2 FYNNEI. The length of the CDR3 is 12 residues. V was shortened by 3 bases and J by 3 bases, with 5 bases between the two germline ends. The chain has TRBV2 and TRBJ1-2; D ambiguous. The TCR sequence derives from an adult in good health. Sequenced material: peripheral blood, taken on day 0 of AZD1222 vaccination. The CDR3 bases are TGTGCCAGCAGTGACCCCGACTATGGCTACACCTTC. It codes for CASSDPDYGYTF.